This T cell receptor beta chain is from a study of response to subunit inactivated influenza vaccine. TCRdb used MiXCR to reprocess the RT-PCR reads, holding one entry per CDR3 protein. Among about 170,000 distinct CDR3 sequences listed, roughly 10% were seen once. With regard to this clonotype: What it binds is unknown.

The CDR3 spans 12 residues. V was clipped by 4 bases and J by 9 bases, with 13 bases between them. General study results and limits: The study's authors posited that every seasonal influenza vaccination enlists few new T cells.

This TCR derives from a man aged 50 to 75 who received an inactivated influenza vaccine. The material was CD8+ T cells sorted from PBMCs, obtained around 2 years after vaccination. The gene calls are TRBV12-3 or TRBV12-4 and TRBJ2-7, with unresolved D. The CDR3 spells CASSYSYSLQYF. The CDR3 DNA reads as TGTGCCAGCAGTTACAGCTATTCGCTGCAGTACTTC.